These 9 T cell receptor delta chains originate from one sample sequenced in a study of γδ T cells in repeated Plasmodium falciparum infection. TCRdb fed the multiplex PCR reads into CATT to redo clone calling. In the table there are tens of thousands of delta-chain clones, approximately 1% of which are singletons. Vgamma9/Vdelta2+ and Vdelta2-negative gammadelta T cells were flow-sorted from PBMC for bulk sequencing. Sequences were obtained from gamma-delta T cells from blood. These receptors all stem from a pool of human donors (malaria-infected and uninfected, not separated).

As regards this clone: A far larger clone is one base from this, pointing to a likely read error. This sample includes further DNA sequences coding for the same CDR3. The chain employs TRDV2 and TRDJ1, with 9 nucleotides matching TRDD3. The V gene's germline CDR1 is GEAIGNYY and CDR2 EKD. This CDR3 has 15 residues. Written as DNA, the CDR3 is TGTGCATGTGACACCGTGGGGGATAGGGGCGATAAACTCATCTTT. Amino acids: CACDTVGDRGDKLIF.

This clone was seen many times. TCRdb lists the protein of a much larger clone for this DNA, which differs at residue 13, so this is likely a read error; the protein given here is translated from the DNA itself. CDR3 bases: TGTGCTCTTGGGGTCGGGGCTGGGGGATTCTCTACCAATAAACTCATCTTT. Translating gives CALGVGAGGFSTNKLIF. The chain links TRDV1 to TRDJ1, with 9 bases lining up with TRDD3. The CDR3 loop spans 17 amino acids. The trim removed 4 bases at V and 6 bases at J, leaving 15 bases unmatched. Germline CDR1 TSWWSYY, CDR2 QGS.

Many counts were recorded for this clone. The same CDR3 arises from other DNA sequences in this sample as well. The V and J genes are TRDV1 and TRDJ1; 9 nucleotides line up with TRDD3. V was pared by 3 bases and J by 0 bases, with 23 bases of the junction left unmatched. CDR1 TSWWSYY and CDR2 QGS come from the germline V gene. This CDR3 is 22 amino acids long. The CDR3 DNA sequence: TGTGCTCTTGGGGACTATCTTCCCATCGGTATTCACTGGGGGACACACACCGATAAACTCATCTTT. This sequence encodes CALGDYLPIGIHWGTHTDKLIF.

On this clone: The TCRdb record carries a much larger clone's protein, which differs from this DNA's translation at residue 18; a read error is the likely cause, and the protein listed here is the DNA translation. The V gene reported is TRDV1; the J gene is uncalled; the tabulated D call, TRDD3, remains unverified against the DNA. This CDR3 contains 19 residues. Germline values: CDR1 TSWWSYY, CDR2 QGS. This CDR3 is CALGETRNWGIRGTDKLTF. The CDR3 DNA is TGTGCTCTTGGGGAAACCCGAAACTGGGGGATACGCGGCACCGATAAACTCACCTTT.

This clone has a handful of counts. A read error likely explains why the TCRdb protein, taken from a much larger clone, differs from this DNA's translation at residue 7; the protein shown is translated from the DNA. CDR3 protein: CALGERRSGVGDLYTDKLIF. The CDR3, as DNA: TGTGCTCTTGGGGAAAGAAGATCCGGGGTGGGGGACCTGTACACCGATAAACTCATCTTT. This chain joins TRDV1 and TRDJ1; 7 bases are a match to TRDD3. V shed 2 bases and J 0 bases; nucleotides not matched to a gene: 18. Germline V gene lookup returns CDR1 TSWWSYY and CDR2 QGS. The CDR3 contains 20 residues.

This clone turned up a few times. A far larger clone is off by one base, so a read error is likely. The same CDR3 is also encoded by other DNA sequences in this sample. The rearrangement uses TRDV1 and TRDJ2; TRDD3 agrees at 8 bases. Because TCRdb records no J gene, it was assigned here through a match of the DNA to germline. The CDR3 consists of 21 residues. Trimming took 9 bases from V and 0 from J; bases not matched to a gene: 24. The germline gives CDR1 TSWWSYY, CDR2 QGS. CDR3 sequence (DNA): TGTGCTCTCGTAAGCTCCCTCCGAGTTACTGGGGGGTTAGCTTTGACAGCACAACTCTTCTTT. Its translation: CALVSSLRVTGGLALTAQLFF.

This clone was recorded a few times. This sequence is one base from a far larger clone and is likely a read error. This specimen includes other DNA sequences encoding the same CDR3. The J gene is TRDJ1, the V gene TRDV1; no clear D gene. Germline V lookup: CDR1 TSWWSYY, CDR2 QGS. The CDR3 covers 19 residues. Here the CDR3 reads CALGRPLVGTKPYTDKLIF. CDR3 in DNA: TGTGCTCTTGGTCGTCCCCTTGTCGGGACCAAACCTTACACAGATAAACTCATCTTT.

About this clone: TCRdb's listed protein matches a much larger clone and diverges from this DNA's translation at residue 12, likely through a read error; the protein shown comes from the DNA. The rearrangement joins TRDV1 to TRDJ1; D unclear. No J segment appears in TCRdb, so it was assigned here by matching the sequence to germline. Trimming removed 0 bases at V and 7 bases at J, with 18 bases between. The germline V gene encodes CDR1 TSWWSYY and CDR2 QGS. The length of the CDR3 is 16 residues. As DNA, the CDR3 is TGTGCTCTTGGGGAACTAAAAGGACGAAGCGTCGGTAAACTCATCTTT. The encoded protein is CALGELKGRSVGKLIF.

Only a few counts were recorded for this clone. A far larger clone is one nucleotide away, so this likely arose from a read error. Other DNA variants within this sample encode the same CDR3. The chain links TRDV1 to TRDJ1; TRDD3 matches 9 bases. TCRdb leaves out the J gene; it was filled in here by matching the DNA to germline. The CDR3 covers 19 residues. In germline, CDR1 is TSWWSYY, CDR2 QGS. This CDR3 is CALGTTKRGYANHTDKLIF. As DNA, the CDR3 is TGTGCCCTTGGGACTACCAAGCGGGGATACGCCAATCACACCGATAAACTCATCTTT.